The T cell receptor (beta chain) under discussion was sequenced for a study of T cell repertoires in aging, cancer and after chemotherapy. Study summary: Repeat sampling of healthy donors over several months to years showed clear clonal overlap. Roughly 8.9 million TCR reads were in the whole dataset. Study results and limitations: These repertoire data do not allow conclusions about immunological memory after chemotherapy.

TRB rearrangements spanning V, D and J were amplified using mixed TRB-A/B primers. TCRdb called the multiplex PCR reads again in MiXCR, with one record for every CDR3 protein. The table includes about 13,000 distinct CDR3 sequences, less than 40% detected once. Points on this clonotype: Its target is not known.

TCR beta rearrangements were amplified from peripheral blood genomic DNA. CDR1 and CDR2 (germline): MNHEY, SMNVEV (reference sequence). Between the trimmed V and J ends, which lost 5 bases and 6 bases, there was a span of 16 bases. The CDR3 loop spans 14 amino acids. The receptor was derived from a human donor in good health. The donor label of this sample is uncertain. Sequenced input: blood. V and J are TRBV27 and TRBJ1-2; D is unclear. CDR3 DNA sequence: TGTGCCAGCAGTAGCCAGCCTGCGAGAGATGGCTACACCTTC. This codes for CASSSQPARDGYTF.